This T cell receptor (beta chain) comes out of a study of cytomegalovirus exposure and HLA in healthy donors. Findings and limits, study-wide: Later analysis identified a missense DCLRE1C variant that was linked to TCR beta V- and J-gene trimming. In an earlier analysis, about 87% or about 30%: the productive usage of most TCR beta V segments. A highly shared variant cluster was judged a likely technical artifact.

Concerning this clone itself: Its antigen is not identified.

The CDR3 sequence is 15 residues long. Germline V gene sequence: CDR1 MNHEY, CDR2 SVGAGI. The PCR used 60 Vbeta and 13 Jbeta primers. Only in-frame clones appear in the TCRdb table, and some are missing; sequencing was by immunoSEQ multiplex PCR. This repertoire shows under 250,000 clones, about 85% found once; its top ten account for 0.24%. Sequenced material: PBMCs. The clonotype originates from a girl between 2 and 10 years old in good health and CMV-seronegative. The chain has TRBV6-5 and TRBJ2-5; 9 bases align to TRBD1. The tail of the sequence fits TRBJ2-7 better, so the J call may be wrong. The CDR3, as DNA: TGTGCCAGCAGTTACTCGGGACAGGGTTCCTACGAGCAGTACTTC. Its protein product is CASSYSGQGSYEQYF.